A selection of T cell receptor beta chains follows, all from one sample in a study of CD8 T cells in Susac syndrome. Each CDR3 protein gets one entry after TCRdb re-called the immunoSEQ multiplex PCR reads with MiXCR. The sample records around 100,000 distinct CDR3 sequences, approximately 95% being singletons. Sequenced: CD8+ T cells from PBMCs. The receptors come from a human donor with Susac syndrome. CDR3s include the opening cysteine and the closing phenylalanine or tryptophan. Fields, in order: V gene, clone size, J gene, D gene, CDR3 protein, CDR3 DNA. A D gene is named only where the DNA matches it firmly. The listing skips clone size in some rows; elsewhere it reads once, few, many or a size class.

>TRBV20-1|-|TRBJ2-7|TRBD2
CSARGLADYEQYF
TGCAGTGCTCGAGGACTAGCGGATTACGAGCAGTACTTC
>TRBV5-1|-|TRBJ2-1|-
CASSLGVVDEQFF
TGCGCCAGCAGCTTGGGCGTTGTGGATGAGCAGTTCTTC
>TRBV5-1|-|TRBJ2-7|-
CASRQDYEQYF
TGCGCCAGCAGACAAGACTACGAGCAGTACTTC
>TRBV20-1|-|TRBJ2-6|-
CSARFDSGANVLTF
TGCAGTGCTCGCTTTGACTCTGGGGCCAACGTCCTGACTTTC
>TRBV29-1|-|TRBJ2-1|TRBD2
CSVGGSSGIVAYNEQFF
TGCAGCGTTGGGGGGAGTAGCGGGATCGTAGCCTACAATGAGCAGTTCTTC
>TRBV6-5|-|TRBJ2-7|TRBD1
CASSSQGDEQYF
TGTGCCAGCAGTTCACAGGGGGACGAGCAGTACTTC
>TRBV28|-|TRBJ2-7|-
CASSVSPVEEQYF
TGTGCCAGCAGTGTATCCCCGGTGGAAGAGCAGTACTTC
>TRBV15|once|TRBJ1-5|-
CATSREGRESNQPQHF
TGTGCCACCAGCAGAGAGGGCAGGGAGAGCAATCAGCCCCAGCATTTT
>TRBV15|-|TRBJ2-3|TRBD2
CATSNTAGGKSSTDTQYF
TGTGCCACCAGCAACACCGCGGGAGGGAAATCTAGCACAGATACGCAGTATTTT
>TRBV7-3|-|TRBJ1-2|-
CASSPTDSENYGYTF
TGTGCCAGCAGCCCCACCGACAGCGAGAACTATGGCTACACCTTC
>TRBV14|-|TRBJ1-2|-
CASSPQISYGYTF
TGTGCCAGCAGCCCCCAGATTAGCTATGGCTACACCTTC
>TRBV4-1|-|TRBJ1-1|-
CASSHPTGVGTEAFF
TGCGCCAGCAGCCACCCGACAGGAGTAGGCACTGAAGCTTTCTTT
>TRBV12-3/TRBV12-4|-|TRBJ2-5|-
CASSTSHDSQETQYF
TGTGCCAGCAGTACCTCCCACGACAGTCAAGAGACCCAGTACTTC
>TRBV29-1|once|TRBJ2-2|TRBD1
CSVETLGQGNTGELFF
TGCAGCGTTGAAACACTAGGACAGGGGAACACCGGGGAGCTGTTTTTT
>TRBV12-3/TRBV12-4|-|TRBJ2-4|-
CASSLGANLLAKNIQYF
TGTGCCAGCAGTTTAGGGGCGAACTTACTAGCCAAAAACATTCAGTACTTC
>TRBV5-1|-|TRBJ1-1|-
CASCITGGTNTEAFF
TGCGCCAGCTGCATTACGGGGGGCACGAACACTGAAGCTTTCTTT
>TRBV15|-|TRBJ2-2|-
CATTNTGELFF
TGTGCCACTACGAACACCGGGGAGCTGTTTTTT
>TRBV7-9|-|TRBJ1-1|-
CASSSRNTEAFF
TGTGCCAGCAGCTCCCGGAACACTGAAGCTTTCTTT
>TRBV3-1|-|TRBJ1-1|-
CASSQGVMALEAFF
TGTGCCAGCAGCCAGGGGGTGATGGCCCTTGAAGCTTTCTTT
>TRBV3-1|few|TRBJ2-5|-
CASSQNQETQYF
TGTGCCAGCAGCCAAAACCAAGAGACCCAGTACTTC
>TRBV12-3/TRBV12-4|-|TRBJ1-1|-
CASSNQGRLTEAFF
TGTGCCAGCAGTAATCAGGGGAGGCTCACTGAAGCTTTCTTT
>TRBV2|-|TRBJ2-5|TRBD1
CASTYDRVGETQYF
TGTGCCAGCACCTATGACAGGGTGGGAGAGACCCAGTACTTC